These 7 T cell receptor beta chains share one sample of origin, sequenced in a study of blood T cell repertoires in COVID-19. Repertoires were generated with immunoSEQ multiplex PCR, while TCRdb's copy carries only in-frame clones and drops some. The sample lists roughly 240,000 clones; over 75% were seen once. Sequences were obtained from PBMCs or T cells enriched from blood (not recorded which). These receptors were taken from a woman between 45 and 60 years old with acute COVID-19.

The CDR3 protein is CASSLSPTGAGELFF. The CDR3 region has the DNA TGCGCCAGCAGCTTGTCCCCGACAGGGGCCGGGGAGCTGTTTTTT. The chain links TRBV5-1 to TRBJ2-2; 8 bases map to TRBD1. The CDR3 is made up of 15 amino acids. V gave up 1 base and J gave up 6 bases; unmatched junction bases: 5. Germline values: CDR1 SGHRS, CDR2 YFSETQ.

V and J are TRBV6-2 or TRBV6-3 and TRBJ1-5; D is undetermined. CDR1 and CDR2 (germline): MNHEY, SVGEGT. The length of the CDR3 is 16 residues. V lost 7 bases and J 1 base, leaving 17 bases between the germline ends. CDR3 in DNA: TGTGCCAGCACCCCTATGAGGGTTATGAGCAATCAGCCCCAGCATTTT. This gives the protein CASTPMRVMSNQPQHF.

The CDR3 DNA reads as TGTGCCAGCAGTAGTGCGGGGGTGGACACCGGGGAGCTGTTTTTT. Translating gives CASSSAGVDTGELFF. The rearrangement links TRBV28 to TRBJ2-2; 7 nucleotides align to TRBD2. Germline V CDR1 and CDR2: MDHEN, SYDVKM. CDR3 length equals 15 residues. J gave up 3 bases and V 5 bases, and 6 bases lay outside the gene matches.

Here the CDR3 DNA reads TGTGCCAGCAGCTTTTCGATCAGAAATGAGCAGTTCTTC. Protein: CASSFSIRNEQFF. The V and J genes are TRBV7-9 and TRBJ2-1; D gene uncertain. Trimming pared 3 bases from V and 7 bases from J, leaving 10 bases between. Germline values: CDR1 SEHNR, CDR2 FQNEAQ (reference sequence). The CDR3 spans 13 residues.

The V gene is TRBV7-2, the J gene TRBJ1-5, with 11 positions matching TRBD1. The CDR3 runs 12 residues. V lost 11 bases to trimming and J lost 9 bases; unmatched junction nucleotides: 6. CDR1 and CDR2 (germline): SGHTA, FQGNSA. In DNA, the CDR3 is TGTGCCGGACAGGGGGCTGAGGGGCCCCAGCATTTT. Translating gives CAGQGAEGPQHF.

The CDR3 reads CASSQAGEGEKLFF. For the CDR3, the DNA is TGTGCCAGCAGCCAAGCCGGGGAGGGCGAAAAACTGTTTTTT. The V call is TRBV3-1 (or the pseudogene TRBV3-2), the J call TRBJ1-4; D unclear. The ends were cut back, 1 base at V and 8 bases at J, with 11 bases in the middle. This CDR3 is 14 amino acids long. CDR1 and CDR2 from the germline V gene are LGHDT and YNNKEL (reference sequence).

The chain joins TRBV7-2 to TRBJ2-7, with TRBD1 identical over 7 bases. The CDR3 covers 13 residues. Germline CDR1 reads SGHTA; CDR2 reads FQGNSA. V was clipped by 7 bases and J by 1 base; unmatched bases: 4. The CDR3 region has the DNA TGTGCCAGCACCCCAGGGGGTTCCTACGAGCAGTACTTC. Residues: CASTPGGSYEQYF.